This T cell receptor beta chain was retrieved from a study of Graves' ophthalmopathy and Graves' hyperthyroidism (dated by TCRdb to the late 2010s). Regarding the complete study: Peripheral blood was collected at initial diagnosis, prior to any treatment. For training and testing, the 110 or so patients in the discovery cohort were randomly divided in a 7:3 ratio. The study used TCR beta repertoire signatures to distinguish Graves' ophthalmopathy from Graves' hyperthyroidism and to predict progression to ophthalmopathy. An independent validation cohort was composed of some 19 hyperthyroidism patients and about 16 patients who later progressed from hyperthyroidism to ophthalmopathy. A discovery set of 90 to 100 patients (approximately 42 ophthalmopathy, fewer than 60 stable hyperthyroidism) was enrolled to explore V-J signatures distinguishing ophthalmopathy from hyperthyroidism. In total, 135 blood samples were TCR-sequenced: around 42 ophthalmopathy, under 85 hyperthyroidism and approximately 17 hyperthyroidism-to-ophthalmopathy patients. Once sampling was done, hyperthyroidism patients were given methimazole at a starting dose of 30 mg daily, while ophthalmopathy patients were given high-dose intravenous methylprednisolone. In five or six hyperthyroidism patients, T-cell repertoires of thyroid tissue and blood were compared. Findings and caveats that apply to the study as a whole: No statistical method was used to predetermine the sample size, and group allocation was not hidden from the investigators. The 13-signature model separated ophthalmopathy from stable hyperthyroidism with around 90% sensitivity and around 81% specificity in cross-validation, and 80%/75% in the test set. Most of the expanded thyroid clonotypes with a frequency above 0.001 were also detected in blood, and it was suggested that the thyroid immune response may be reflected by blood repertoires. In validation, the model predicted ophthalmopathy progression with roughly 68% sensitivity and approximately 78% specificity; approximately 12 predicted patients were CT-confirmed with GO in a median of around 6 months.

For repertoire sequencing, the TCR beta CDR3 regions were amplified from RNA transcripts. The first round of RT-PCR was done with HTBI primers and the Qiagen OneStep RT-PCR kit, and was followed by a second round of multiplex PCR, then size selection and purification. Sequencing of the libraries was carried out on an Illumina HiSeq2000 in paired-end mode with 100 bp reads. Under the source paper's analysis protocol: SOAPnuke was used to process the reads, removing any read that contained adapters or uncalled bases, had a mean Phred below 15, or lacked an exact match to the constant primer or identifier. COPE v1.2.5 was used to merge high-quality paired reads. Clonotypes were defined as unique nucleotide sequences and were aligned to IMGT TRB V, D and J references using MiTCR v1.1. Analysis was restricted to V-J combinations with a frequency above 0.0001, which covered roughly 99% of repertoires. For each V-J combination, a TCR clonal expansion and chaos score was defined as F50 clonal expansion divided by the chaos observed in the TCRdist matrix. Welch's t-statistics and random forest were used to reduce the features to about a dozen V-J combinations, which were then used as input to a naive Bayes classifier. The Morisita-Horn index was used to measure how similar the thyroid and blood repertoires were. TCRdb redid the processing of the public reads, applying fastp at Q25 and MiXCR, and retained in-frame beta chains. Rows are combined by CDR3 protein, so each entry shows the most common genes and DNA. The authors' filters were not applied to this entry. For this sample there are hundreds of thousands of distinct CDR3 sequences; about a fifth appear just once. Around 6.9% of the sample lies in the top ten.

A patient counted as having stable hyperthyroidism if there was no progression to ophthalmopathy within 18 months of follow-up. The hyperthyroidism patients were 18 to 65 years old and newly diagnosed, with a disease duration of less than 2 months. Anyone with other autoimmune diseases, uncontrolled infections, pregnancy or lactation was excluded from the study. Clinical symptoms, serum thyroxine, TRAb, thyroid ultrasound and orbital computed tomography formed the basis of the diagnosis. Ficoll-Paque density gradient centrifugation was used to isolate PBMCs from about 9 ml of fresh peripheral blood. Total RNA was extracted using Trizol reagent, and RNA quality was checked on an Agilent 2100 Bioanalyzer. This clonotype was seen a few times. Its antigen has not been determined. No per-base quality is available; no much larger clone lies one base away. The receptor was isolated from a woman between 18 and 30 years old with stable Graves' hyperthyroidism. Some clones in this sample may be carry-over from other donors' samples. Donor details come from another sample of the same person, matched by shared clones. Sequencing was carried out using peripheral blood.

CDR3 sequence: CASIPLGGEAFF. In nucleotides, the sequence is TGTGCCAGCATTCCGTTGGGGGGGGAAGCTTTCTTT. The V and J genes are TRBV27 and TRBJ1-1; a tentative D match to TRBD1 spans 5 bases. Including the terminal cysteine and phenylalanine, the CDR3 comprises 12 residues. CDR3 DNA only is kept here, 36 bases in frame from base 1. CDR1 and CDR2, looked up from the germline V gene (reference sequence), are MNHEY and SMNVEV. Relative to germline, V is 7 bases shorter and J is 8 bases shorter, with 14 bases between their ends.